These T cell receptor beta chains were read from a single sample in a study of monozygotic twins with inflammatory bowel disease. TCRdb processed the 5' RACE reads again and assigns one entry to each CDR3 protein, with no DNA. This sample contains about 210,000 distinct CDR3 sequences. Sequenced: blood. These TCRs come from a human donor with ulcerative colitis or Crohn's disease, or a healthy co-twin of an affected twin (not recorded which). The CDR3 runs from the conserved cysteine through the conserved F or W.

V gene	J gene	CDR3 length	CDR3 protein
TRBV10-1	TRBJ1-5	13	CASSEVLHQPQHF
TRBV2	TRBJ2-2	15	CASNSPWGREWELFF
TRBV5-1	TRBJ2-3	15	CASSLGDREPDTQYF
TRBV27	TRBJ1-1	14	CASSLSLTGTEAFF
TRBV7-7	TRBJ2-1	15	CASSPGTGGYNEQFF
TRBV20-1	TRBJ1-4	14	CSAVPGQGGEKLFF
TRBV11-2	TRBJ1-3	15	CASSFQAFSGNTIYF
TRBV7-9	TRBJ2-5	16	CASSSPPPQTQETQYF
TRBV7-7	TRBJ2-3	16	CASSSGTGLRTDTQYF
TRBV7-9	TRBJ2-5	15	CASSLSRQGSETQYF
TRBV6-5	TRBJ1-5	12	CATGQGNQPQHF
TRBV18	TRBJ1-5	15	CASRGTGESNQPQHF
TRBV4-1	TRBJ1-6	13	CASRADYNSPLHF
TRBV20-1	TRBJ1-2	14	CSARDTGVMDGYTF
TRBV29-1	TRBJ2-7	12	CSVFCHRYEQYF
TRBV7-9	TRBJ2-7	15	CASSKGDREKDEQYF
TRBV5-5	TRBJ2-3	16	CAGPGQNKKSTDTQYF
TRBV20-1	TRBJ1-1	14	CSAYPRGNDTEAFF
TRBV6-5	TRBJ2-5	16	CASSYSLDPSTGTQYF
TRBV5-6	TRBJ1-2	14	CASSFIGGDDGYTF
TRBV11-2	TRBJ2-7	15	CASSLGGQRYDEQYF
TRBV28	TRBJ2-3	14	CTSSFAGVTDTQYF
TRBV10-3	TRBJ2-5	16	CAISGGQGTRLGTQYF
TRBV3-1	TRBJ2-2	15	CASSQTSGNTGELFF
TRBV7-8	TRBJ2-2	15	CASSTRRVTTGELFF
TRBV5-1	TRBJ2-7	14	CASSSGDNRYEQYF
TRBV15	TRBJ1-1	13	CATSSRDSVRAFF
TRBV4-1	TRBJ1-2	15	CASSLGGTVNYGYTF
TRBV27	TRBJ1-2	14	CASSLAVENHGYTF
TRBV20-1	TRBJ1-5	15	CSASGIGQAKAPQHF
TRBV3-1	TRBJ2-6	14	CASSQKVGANVLTF
TRBV12-3/TRBV12-4	TRBJ2-4	16	CASSLGTGTAGDIQYF
TRBV24-1	TRBJ2-1	12	CATSVWGNEQFF
TRBV7-2	TRBJ2-4	17	CASSLVVIGVGLNIQYF
TRBV7-7	TRBJ2-1	15	CASSPEQGSYNEQFF
TRBV20-1	TRBJ1-1	14	CSAKAGTGGTEAFF
TRBV19	TRBJ2-1	16	CASSIDRSGSYNEQFF
TRBV5-1	TRBJ1-2	17	CASSLQSGTAYNYGYTF
TRBV20-1	TRBJ2-5	11	CSVTFTETQYF
TRBV7-3	TRBJ2-1	14	CASSFSGSGDEQFF
TRBV7-8	TRBJ2-1	15	CASSPPSGGANEQFF
TRBV18	TRBJ1-6	15	CASSALQGNNSPLHF
TRBV29-1	TRBJ2-2	14	CSVERQADTGELFF
TRBV12-3/TRBV12-4	TRBJ1-2	12	CASSTGFLGYTF
TRBV10-3	TRBJ1-3	15	CAISDQGAGGNTIYF
TRBV4-1	TRBJ2-7	18	CASSQLVGRGTRTYEQYF
TRBV7-6	TRBJ2-2	13	CASSYRRNGELFF
TRBV6-1	TRBJ1-4	14	CASSWSGSNEKLFF
TRBV4-2	TRBJ1-1	15	CASSYQRDRNTEAFF
TRBV7-6	TRBJ1-6	18	CASSRNNGLSSYNSPLHF
TRBV14	TRBJ1-3	17	CASSQGSGSTVGNTIYF
TRBV6-5	TRBJ1-1	18	CASSYRSIGGFQNTEAFF
TRBV18	TRBJ1-1	15	CASSPQTEPNTEAFF